Each of the 8 T cell receptor beta chains below was sequenced from the same sample in a study of cytomegalovirus exposure and HLA in healthy donors. This PCR relied on a set of 60 Vbeta primers and 13 Jbeta primers. Libraries were prepared by immunoSEQ multiplex PCR; TCRdb keeps only in-frame clonotypes and omits some of them. The sample yields tens of thousands of clones, roughly 87% seen once. Sequenced: PBMCs. The receptors were gathered from a female donor in good health and CMV-seronegative.

The chain has TRBV28 and TRBJ1-2, with TRBD1 identical over 7 bases. Per germline, CDR1 MDHEN and CDR2 SYDVKM. The CDR3 extends over 13 amino acids. The ends lost 6 bases at V and 1 base at J; junction bases unmatched: 2. The CDR3 coding sequence is TGTGCCAGCAGACAGGGGATTAACTATGGCTACACCTTC. This gives the protein CASRQGINYGYTF.

The chain has TRBV7-3 and TRBJ2-3; 11 nucleotides agree with TRBD2. The germline V gene has CDR1 SGHTA and CDR2 FQGTGA. The V and J ends lost 6 bases and 4 bases, in that order; junction bases with no gene match: 3. The CDR3 is 14 residues long. The CDR3 nucleotides read TGTGCCAGCAGTTTAGCGGGGGGGGCAGATACGCAGTATTTT. This codes for CASSLAGGADTQYF.

J is TRBJ1-5 and V is TRBV7-9; D is unclear. Trimming removed 5 bases at V and 0 bases at J, with 8 bases between. Looked up from germline, CDR1 is SEHNR and CDR2 is FQNEAQ (reference sequence). The CDR3 consists of 14 residues. The CDR3 spells CASSVGNSNQPQHF. The CDR3 DNA is TGTGCCAGCAGCGTCGGGAATAGCAATCAGCCCCAGCATTTT. Drawing the rest from reference TRBV7-9 and TRBJ1-5, the complete variable domain is DTGVSQNPRHKITKRGQNVTFRCDPISEHNRLYWYRQTLGQGPEFLTYFQNEAQLEKSRLLSDRFSAERPKGSFSTLEIQRTEQGDSAMYLCASSVGNSNQPQHFGDGTRLSIL.

The J gene is TRBJ1-5, the V gene TRBV19; no reliable D call. The CDR3 has 17 residues. Germline CDR1 reads LNHDA; CDR2 reads SQIVND (reference sequence). Between the trimmed V and J ends, which lost 3 bases and 3 bases, there was a span of 18 bases. The CDR3 sequence is CASSILLGMRFNQPQHF. The DNA of the CDR3 is TGTGCCAGTAGTATTCTCCTCGGGATGAGGTTCAATCAGCCCCAGCATTTT.

CDR3 bases: TGTGCCAGCAGCACGCCGGGACTAGCGGGGGACGATGAGCAGTTCTTC. This gives the protein CASSTPGLAGDDEQFF. V and J are TRBV9 and TRBJ2-1; 14 bases are shared with TRBD2. Unmatched junction bases numbered 8, after V lost 4 bases and J lost 8 bases. The CDR3 consists of 16 residues. Germline CDR1 and CDR2: SGDLS and YYNGEE.

The J gene is TRBJ2-7, the V gene TRBV5-6; 8 bases are a match to TRBD1. Trimming at V came to 5 bases and at J to 4 bases, leaving 2 bases not matched to a gene. Germline V gene lookup returns CDR1 SGHDT and CDR2 YYEEEE. This CDR3 is 12 amino acids long. For the CDR3, the DNA is TGTGCCAGCAGTAGGACAGGGTACGAGCAGTACTTC. Translating gives CASSRTGYEQYF.

CDR3 region: CASSLGGRGYTF. The CDR3 region has the DNA TGTGCCAGCAGTTTAGGAGGGCGTGGCTACACCTTC. V and J are TRBV27 and TRBJ1-2; D gene uncertain. The CDR3 is 12 amino acids. Trimming shortened V by 2 bases and J by 7 bases, and 8 bases separated the two germline ends. Germline V CDR1 and CDR2: MNHEY, SMNVEV (reference sequence).

DNA for the CDR3: TGTGCCAGCAGTCCAACGCAGAATCAGCCCCAGCATTTT. It specifies CASSPTQNQPQHF. This sequence joins TRBV6-1 and TRBJ1-5; D is ambiguous. CDR3 length equals 13 residues. Trimming removed 5 bases at V and 4 bases at J, with 9 bases between. Germline loops: CDR1 MNHNS, CDR2 SASEGT.